Here is one TCR beta chain with its context. Its target is not known. Genomic DNA was employed as the template in profiling TCR beta VDJ and CDR3. TCRdb re-analysed the reads in MiXCR, keeping a single row per CDR3 protein. The sample lists 160,000 or so distinct CDR3 sequences, around half seen once, with over 0.95% in the top ten. The sample originates from a study of CD8+CD57+ T cells in acquired aplastic anemia. Study background: Sorted CD4+ and CD8+ cells gave a mean 3.2 ug DNA, range 0.2 to 27.4 ug.

Study-level results: The study identified almost 30 CD8+ CDR3 sequences shared by patients and controls.

The CDR3 covers 16 residues. Germline V gives CDR1 KGHDR, CDR2 SFDVKD. Trimming left V 2 bases short and J 2 bases short, with 13 bases between. All sequencing subjects had displayed CD8+CD57+ cell expansion on flow cytometry. Blood sampling was performed on the patients, and none of them had received therapy by then. Source material: sorted CD4+, CD8+, or CD8+CD57+ T cells (not recorded which) from PBMCs. J is TRBJ2-3 and V is TRBV24-1, with D possibly matching TRBD2 (5 bases). The TCR sequence derives from a human donor with aplastic anemia. This chain's CDR3 is CATSDYVGGPTDTQYF. The CDR3 DNA reads TGTGCCACCAGTGATTATGTCGGAGGTCCCACAGATACGCAGTATTTT.